This TCR beta chain was sequenced in a study of spatial heterogeneity in lung cancer. Via MiXCR, TCRdb re-called the 5' RACE reads, giving one row per CDR3 protein. The table has some 40,000 distinct CDR3 sequences, approximately 5.5% seen once; the top ten hold less than 30%. As for time point: sample taken at primary tumor resection. The CDR3 sequence is 14 residues long. Trimming pared 3 bases from V and 0 bases from J, leaving 8 bases between. Per the germline V gene, CDR1 is SGHNT and CDR2 is YENEEA. The sequence was collected from a female donor with early-stage non-small cell lung cancer. The sequencing used PBMCs, collected at surgery. The gene calls are TRBV11-3 and TRBJ1-1, with unresolved D. The CDR3 coding sequence is TGTGCCAGCAGCTTTAGTGGGGTGAACACTGAAGCTTTCTTT. Translated, it gives CASSFSGVNTEAFF.